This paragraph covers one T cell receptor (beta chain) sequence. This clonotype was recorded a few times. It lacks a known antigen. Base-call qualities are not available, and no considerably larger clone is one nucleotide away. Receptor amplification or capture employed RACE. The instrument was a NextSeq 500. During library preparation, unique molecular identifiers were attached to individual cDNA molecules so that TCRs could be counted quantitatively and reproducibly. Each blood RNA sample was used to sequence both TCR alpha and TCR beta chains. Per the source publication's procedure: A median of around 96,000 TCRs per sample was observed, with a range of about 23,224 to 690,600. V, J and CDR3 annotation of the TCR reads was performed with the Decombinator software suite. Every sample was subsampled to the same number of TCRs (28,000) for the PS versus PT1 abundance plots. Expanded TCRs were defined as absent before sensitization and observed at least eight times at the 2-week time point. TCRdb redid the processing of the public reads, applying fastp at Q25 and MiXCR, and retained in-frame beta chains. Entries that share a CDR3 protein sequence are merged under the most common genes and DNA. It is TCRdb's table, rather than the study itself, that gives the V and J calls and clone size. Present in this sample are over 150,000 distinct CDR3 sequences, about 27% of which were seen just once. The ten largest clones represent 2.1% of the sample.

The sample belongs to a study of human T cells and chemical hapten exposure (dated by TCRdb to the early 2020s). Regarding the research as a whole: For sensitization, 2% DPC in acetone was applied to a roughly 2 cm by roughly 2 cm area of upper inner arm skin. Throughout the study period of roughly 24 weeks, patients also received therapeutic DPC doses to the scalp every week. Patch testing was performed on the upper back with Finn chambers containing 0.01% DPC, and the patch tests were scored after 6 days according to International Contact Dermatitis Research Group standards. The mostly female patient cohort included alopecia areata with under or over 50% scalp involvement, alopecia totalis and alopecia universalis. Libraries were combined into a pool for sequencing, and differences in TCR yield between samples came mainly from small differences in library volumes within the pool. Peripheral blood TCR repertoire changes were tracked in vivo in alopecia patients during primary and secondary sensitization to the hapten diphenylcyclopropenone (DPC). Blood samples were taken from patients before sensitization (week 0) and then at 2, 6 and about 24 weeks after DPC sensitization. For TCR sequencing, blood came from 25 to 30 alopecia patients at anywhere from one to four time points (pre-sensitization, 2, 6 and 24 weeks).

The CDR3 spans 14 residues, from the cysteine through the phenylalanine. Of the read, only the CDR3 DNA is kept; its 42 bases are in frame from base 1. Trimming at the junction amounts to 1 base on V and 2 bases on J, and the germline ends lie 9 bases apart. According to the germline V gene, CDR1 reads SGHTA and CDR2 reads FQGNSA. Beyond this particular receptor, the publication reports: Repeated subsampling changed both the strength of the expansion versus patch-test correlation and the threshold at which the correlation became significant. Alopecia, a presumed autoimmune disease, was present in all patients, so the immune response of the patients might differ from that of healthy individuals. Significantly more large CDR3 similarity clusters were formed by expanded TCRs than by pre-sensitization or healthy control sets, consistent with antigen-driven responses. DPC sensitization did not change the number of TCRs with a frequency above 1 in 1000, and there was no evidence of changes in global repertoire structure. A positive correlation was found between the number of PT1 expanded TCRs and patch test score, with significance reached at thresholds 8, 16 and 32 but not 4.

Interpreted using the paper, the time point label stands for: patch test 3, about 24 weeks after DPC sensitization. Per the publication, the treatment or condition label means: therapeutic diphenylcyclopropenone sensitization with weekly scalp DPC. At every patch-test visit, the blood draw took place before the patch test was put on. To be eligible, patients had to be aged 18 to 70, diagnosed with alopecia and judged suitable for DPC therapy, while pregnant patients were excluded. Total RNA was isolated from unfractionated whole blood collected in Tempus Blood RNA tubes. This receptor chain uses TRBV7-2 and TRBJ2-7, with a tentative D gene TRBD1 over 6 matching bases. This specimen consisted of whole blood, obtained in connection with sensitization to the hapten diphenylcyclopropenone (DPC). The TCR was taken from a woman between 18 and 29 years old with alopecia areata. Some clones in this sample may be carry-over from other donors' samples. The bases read TGTGCCAGCAGCTTAGGTCGGACAGCCTACGAGCAGTACTTC. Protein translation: CASSLGRTAYEQYF. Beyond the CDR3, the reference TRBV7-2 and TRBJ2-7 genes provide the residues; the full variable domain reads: GAGVSQSPSNKVTEKGKDVELRCDPISGHTALYWYRQSLGQGLEFLIYFQGNSAPDKSGLPSDRFSAERTGGSVSTLTIQRTQQEDSAVYLCASSLGRTAYEQYFGPGTRLTVT.